These 18 T cell receptor beta chains share one sample of origin, sequenced in a study of T cells in Graves' hyperthyroidism and ophthalmopathy. The source material, RNA transcripts, was used to amplify TCR beta CDR3 regions. First-round RT-PCR targeting the TCR CDR3 was performed with the HTBI primer set. TCRdb fed the multiplex PCR reads into MiXCR, producing one record per CDR3 protein. The sample yields roughly 500,000 distinct CDR3 sequences, roughly 45% seen once. Sequencing was carried out using peripheral blood or thyroid tissue (not recorded which). These receptor sequences come from an adult woman with Graves' disease, either hyperthyroidism or ophthalmopathy (not recorded which).

The genes are TRBV6-6 and TRBJ2-2, with a weak D call TRBD2 (6 bases). The CDR3 contains 13 residues. The V end lost 8 bases, the J end lost 6 bases, and 13 bases lay between the germline ends. In germline, CDR1 is MNHNY, CDR2 SVGAGI (reference sequence). The CDR3 bases are TGTGCCAGCTATTATCTAGCGCCCGGGGAGCTGTTTTTT. Protein sequence: CASYYLAPGELFF.

V and J are TRBV20-1 and TRBJ2-3, with D maybe TRBD2 (6 bases). Germline V gives CDR1 DFQATT, CDR2 SNEGSKA (reference sequence). The CDR3 covers 16 residues. V was cut by 0 bases and J by 0 bases, with 13 bases left in between. The CDR3 spells CSARDRERLSTDTQYF. CDR3 DNA sequence: TGCAGTGCTAGAGATCGGGAGCGGCTGAGCACAGATACGCAGTATTTT.

The chain uses TRBV15 and TRBJ1-5, with D maybe TRBD1 (5 bases). Germline assignment: CDR1 LNHNV and CDR2 YYDKDF (reference sequence). The ends were cut back, 0 bases at V and 5 bases at J, with 29 bases in the middle. The CDR3 has 21 residues. The CDR3: CATSRDSGGEGGFGRDQPQHF. In nucleotides, the CDR3 is TGTGCCACCAGCAGAGATTCCGGGGGAGAGGGCGGATTTGGTCGGGATCAGCCCCAGCATTTT.

This clonotype has ten or more counts. The chain uses TRBV28 and TRBJ1-2; unclear D gene. The V gene's germline CDR1 is MDHEN and CDR2 SYDVKM. V was clipped by 7 bases and J by 10 bases, with 16 bases between them. This CDR3 has 12 residues. This CDR3 is CASTLGQSFYTF. In DNA, the CDR3 is TGTGCCAGCACCCTAGGGCAGTCTTTCTACACCTTC.

The genes are TRBV2 and TRBJ2-2; maybe TRBD1 (6 bases). V gave up 7 bases and J gave up 5 bases, with 14 bases separating them. This CDR3 has 14 amino acids. The germline gives CDR1 SNHLY, CDR2 FYNNEI. The chain's CDR3 is CASTGGRGTGELFF. In DNA form, the CDR3 reads TGTGCCAGCACTGGGGGCCGCGGAACCGGGGAGCTGTTTTTT.

This clonotype was detected only a few times. The genes are TRBV10-3 and TRBJ1-2; D is possibly TRBD1 (5 bases). Germline CDR1 and CDR2: ENHRY and SYGVKD. V lost 7 bases and J 1 base, leaving 10 bases between the germline ends. This CDR3 comprises 13 residues. In nucleotides, the CDR3 is TGTGCCATCACCGGACAAGATAACTATGGCTACACCTTC. It translates to CAITGQDNYGYTF.

The chain recombines TRBV12-3 or TRBV12-4 with TRBJ1-6, with D hard to call. Trimming removed 2 bases from V and 6 bases from J, with 8 bases in between. CDR3 length: 14 residues. CDR3 in DNA: TGTGCCAGCAGTTTAATGGGCAGTAATTCACCCCTCCACTTT. Protein sequence: CASSLMGSNSPLHF.

The chain recombines TRBV2 with TRBJ2-6; the match to TRBD1 covers 8 bases. Germline CDR1 and CDR2: SNHLY and FYNNEI. The CDR3 totals 17 residues. J lost 0 bases, V lost 6 bases, and 7 bases had no gene match. For the CDR3, the DNA is TGTGCCAGCAGCGTGGACAGGGTCAACTCTGGGGCCAACGTCCTGACTTTC. This encodes CASSVDRVNSGANVLTF.

The V gene is TRBV10-1, the J gene TRBJ1-3, with 8 bases matching TRBD1. J was trimmed by 8 bases and V by 3 bases; bases with no gene match: 3. The CDR3 consists of 13 residues. Germline-derived CDR1 and CDR2 are WNHNN and SYGVQD (reference sequence). This chain's CDR3 is CASSDRGRDTIYF. The CDR3 DNA reads as TGCGCCAGCAGTGACAGGGGGCGAGACACCATATATTTT.

The chain links TRBV10-3 to TRBJ2-2; 9 nucleotides line up with TRBD1. There are 17 residues in the CDR3. J lost 6 bases, V lost 6 bases, and 14 bases had no gene match. Germline CDR1 reads ENHRY; CDR2 reads SYGVKD. CDR3 amino acids: CAISRFGTGSSSGELFF. CDR3 DNA: TGTGCCATCAGCAGATTCGGGACAGGGTCTAGTTCCGGGGAGCTGTTTTTT.

CDR3 protein: CASSTRGSSPLHF. The DNA for the CDR3 is TGTGCCAGTTCTACGAGGGGAAGTTCACCCCTCCACTTT. V usage is TRBV19 and J usage is TRBJ1-6; a possible D gene is TRBD1 (5 bases). Per the germline V gene, CDR1 is LNHDA and CDR2 is SQIVND (reference sequence). This CDR3 has 13 amino acids. V was clipped by 8 bases and J by 9 bases, with 14 bases between them.

This clonotype was seen at least ten times. CDR3 residues: CASSKKREGPYQETQYF. The CDR3 DNA sequence: TGTGCCAGCAGCAAAAAGCGGGAGGGCCCGTACCAAGAGACCCAGTACTTC. The J gene is TRBJ2-5, the V gene TRBV7-9; 10 positions match TRBD2. This CDR3 comprises 17 residues. Germline V gene sequence: CDR1 SEHNR, CDR2 FQNEAQ (reference sequence). V lost 5 bases and J lost 0; bases outside the gene matches: 9. Full variable domain (outside the CDR3, taken from reference TRBV7-9 and TRBJ2-5): DTGVSQNPRHKITKRGQNVTFRCDPISEHNRLYWYRQTLGQGPEFLTYFQNEAQLEKSRLLSDRFSAERPKGSFSTLEIQRTEQGDSAMYLCASSKKREGPYQETQYFGPGTRLLVL.

This clonotype was counted many times. The V and J genes are TRBV20-1 and TRBJ1-3; TRBD1 is a possible D gene (5 bases). Germline V lookup: CDR1 DFQATT, CDR2 SNEGSKA (reference sequence). V dropped 3 bases and J dropped 0 bases, with 12 bases sitting between them. The CDR3 runs 15 residues. The CDR3 sequence: CSARATGPSGNTIYF. CDR3 sequence (DNA): TGCAGTGCTAGGGCTACAGGACCCTCTGGAAACACCATATATTTT.

The CDR3 sequence: CASSSGNRDTNTEAFF. CDR3 in DNA: TGTGCCAGCAGCTCAGGAAACCGGGACACAAACACTGAAGCTTTCTTT. This chain joins TRBV7-9 and TRBJ1-1; possibly TRBD1 for D (6 bases). CDR1 and CDR2 from the germline V gene are SEHNR and FQNEAQ (reference sequence). Trimming left V 4 bases short and J 2 bases short, with 17 bases between. The CDR3 loop spans 16 amino acids.

This clonotype was detected ten times or more. The J gene is TRBJ1-1, the V gene TRBV15, with D tentatively TRBD1 (6 bases). Germline loops: CDR1 LNHNV, CDR2 YYDKDF (reference sequence). The CDR3 consists of 14 residues. Between the trimmed V and J ends, which lost 5 bases and 4 bases, there was a span of 14 bases. The DNA of the CDR3 is TGTGCCACCAGCCGGGACATGACGGCCACTGAAGCTTTCTTT. It translates to CATSRDMTATEAFF.

With respect to this clonotype: A junction boundary mismatches the germline segment, possibly from a read error. The chain carries TRBV7-8 and TRBJ1-2; D remains ambiguous. Per the germline V gene, CDR1 is SGHVS and CDR2 is FQNEAQ. The CDR3 covers 15 residues. CDR3 bases: TGCGCCAGCAGCCAAGATCCCACCGGGGACTATGGCTACACCTTC. Protein sequence: CASSQDPTGDYGYTF.

The CDR3 DNA is TGTGCCAGCAGCGAGTTGAATACGCAGTATTTT. This gives the protein CASSELNTQYF. V usage is TRBV7-9 and J usage is TRBJ2-3; the D is unclear. V gave up 5 bases and J gave up 7 bases, with 7 bases separating them. This CDR3 contains 11 residues. Per the germline V gene, CDR1 is SEHNR and CDR2 is FQNEAQ (reference sequence). Full variable domain (remainder filled in from reference TRBV7-9 and TRBJ2-3): DTGVSQNPRHKITKRGQNVTFRCDPISEHNRLYWYRQTLGQGPEFLTYFQNEAQLEKSRLLSDRFSAERPKGSFSTLEIQRTEQGDSAMYLCASSELNTQYFGPGTRLTVL.

This clonotype was recorded at least ten times. This chain joins TRBV20-1 and TRBJ2-7; no definite D call. This CDR3 is 13 amino acids long. Trimming shortened V by 5 bases and J by 1 base, and 12 bases separated the two germline ends. Germline V lookup: CDR1 DFQATT, CDR2 SNEGSKA (reference sequence). This CDR3 is CSAPPTDSYEQYF. Here the CDR3 DNA reads TGCAGTGCTCCTCCCACTGATTCCTACGAGCAGTACTTC.